Listed below are T cell receptor beta chains from one sample, sequenced in a study of CXCR3-negative and CXCR3-positive naive CD8 T cells. No DNA is given; TCRdb re-called the 5' RACE reads and lists each CDR3 protein once. Its listing shows about 62,000 distinct CDR3 sequences. The sample taken for sequencing was naive CXCR3- CD8+ T cells from blood. The receptors stem from a human donor in good health. Some clones in this sample may be carry-over from other donors' samples. Each CDR3 is given with its conserved first and last residue.

V gene	J gene	CDR3 protein
TRBV7-9	TRBJ2-2	CASSLGVGQSNTGELFF
TRBV10-3	TRBJ1-1	CAISAGRLVGTEAFF
TRBV29-1	TRBJ2-7	CSVEEDNHHSYEQYF
TRBV6-2/TRBV6-3	TRBJ2-1	CASKERGAGTDNEQFF
TRBV29-1	TRBJ2-7	CSVLGAAGEQYF
TRBV20-1	TRBJ2-5	CSARQGLEETQYF
TRBV7-9	TRBJ1-2	CASIPSRGATNYGYTF
TRBV28	TRBJ2-5	CASTASLRAKETQYF
TRBV20-1	TRBJ1-1	CSAMGASHFEAFF
TRBV14	TRBJ2-7	CASSQEGTVEQYF
TRBV20-1	TRBJ2-5	CSASPRAGTQYF
TRBV7-9	TRBJ2-1	CASSARDRSSYNEQFF
TRBV6-5	TRBJ2-7	CASSYWDGSSYEQYF
TRBV5-1	TRBJ1-2	CASSLVGRVDYGYTF
TRBV7-9	TRBJ2-7	CASSPKSATSYEQYF
TRBV9	TRBJ2-6	CASSVEANVFSGANVLTF
TRBV5-1	TRBJ2-2	CASSLWDSRGTGELFF
TRBV19	TRBJ2-1	CASSIFGGPSYNEQFF
TRBV27	TRBJ1-2	CASATTGGDYGYTF
TRBV29-1	TRBJ2-3	CSVELAGGHTDTQYF
TRBV6-2/TRBV6-3	TRBJ1-1	CASSYASDRLNTEAFF
TRBV28	TRBJ1-1	CASSSLNYNTEAFF
TRBV5-5	TRBJ2-7	CASSLAGIGYEQYF
TRBV28	TRBJ2-7	CASSSDGTSVEQYF
TRBV7-2	TRBJ1-4	CASSRVTNEKLFF
TRBV30	TRBJ2-3	CAWSPGSDTQYF
TRBV14	TRBJ2-1	CASSQAPSGGRDEQFF
TRBV7-2	TRBJ2-7	CASISVPTYEQYF
TRBV29-1	TRBJ2-1	CSALRTGSNEQFF
TRBV13	TRBJ1-3	CASSPDRDGNTIYF
TRBV10-3	TRBJ1-5	CAISELHRGDQPQHF
TRBV29-1	TRBJ2-7	CSVEDGGGTYEQYF
TRBV2	TRBJ1-1	CASRPLNTEAFF
TRBV6-1	TRBJ2-2	CASRINRIGATGELFF
TRBV7-9	TRBJ1-1	CASSPTLWGINTEAFF
TRBV29-1	TRBJ2-5	CSVELRYQETQYF
TRBV7-9	TRBJ1-2	CASSSNRDRGKYYGYTF
TRBV7-2	TRBJ2-7	CASSWGGGYEQYF
TRBV2	TRBJ2-2	CASSDRGNTGELFF
TRBV20-1	TRBJ2-7	CSARDGSGEVGRYSYEQYF
TRBV12-3/TRBV12-4	TRBJ2-7	CASSAGPTYEQYF
TRBV29-1	TRBJ2-7	CSVEVGGAYEQYF
TRBV7-2	TRBJ2-1	CASSLFRSSYNEQFF
TRBV14	TRBJ2-2	CASSQGTGPDTGELFF
TRBV6-4	TRBJ2-3	CASSDSTSGSTDTQYF
TRBV19	TRBJ1-4	CASSTSGTEDEKLFF
TRBV27	TRBJ2-7	CASSFSGTDYEQYF
TRBV9	TRBJ2-1	CASSDSGLAGSNEQFF
TRBV29-1	TRBJ2-7	CSVSPRLAGASYEQYF